Shown below are 23 T cell receptor beta chains from a single sample sequenced in a study of T cell responses to AZD1222 COVID-19 vaccine. The protocol was immunoSEQ multiplex PCR, while the TCRdb copy is restricted to in-frame clones and leaves out a portion. The sample contains 150,000 or so clones, under 95% of which appear only once. The material was peripheral blood, obtained on day 0 of AZD1222 vaccination. Receptor source: an adult in good health.

The chain recombines TRBV24-1 with TRBJ1-2, with 12 nucleotides matching TRBD1. V lost 4 bases to trimming and J lost 4 bases; unmatched junction nucleotides: 15. Germline V gene sequence: CDR1 KGHDR, CDR2 SFDVKD. The CDR3 is made up of 19 amino acids. DNA of the CDR3: TGTGCCACCAGTGACCTGAGGTCTCCGGGACAGGGGGCTGGCTATGGCTACACCTTC. Amino acids: CATSDLRSPGQGAGYGYTF.

This chain uses TRBV18 with TRBJ2-3, with 8 nucleotides matching TRBD2. The CDR3 sequence is 14 residues long. J was trimmed by 5 bases and V by 5 bases; bases with no gene match: 6. Germline CDR1 reads KGHSH; CDR2 reads LQKENI. The CDR3 DNA reads TGTGCCAGCTCAACCACCCGGGGGGGAGATACGCAGTATTTT. Residues: CASSTTRGGDTQYF.

The chain has TRBV7-9 and TRBJ2-7; 9 nucleotides agree with TRBD1. This CDR3 comprises 14 residues. After removal of 2 bases from V and 4 bases from J, the junction contained 3 bases not matched to a gene. CDR1 is SEHNR and CDR2 is FQNEAQ in the germline V gene (reference sequence). DNA of the CDR3: TGTGCCAGCAGCTTATTAGGGACAGGGTACGAGCAGTACTTC. It is translated as CASSLLGTGYEQYF.

V is TRBV20-1 and J is TRBJ1-1; D gene uncertain. The CDR3 runs 11 residues. Trimming shortened V by 6 bases and J by 5 bases, and 10 bases separated the two germline ends. Germline V gene lookup returns CDR1 DFQATT and CDR2 SNEGSKA (reference sequence). In DNA, the CDR3 is TGCAGTGCCCTGACGGGGACTGAAGCTTTCTTT. Its translation: CSALTGTEAFF.

V and J are TRBV6-5 and TRBJ1-5; D is possibly TRBD1 (5 bases). Germline CDR1 reads MNHEY; CDR2 reads SVGAGI. The CDR3 contains 15 residues. Trimming removed 0 bases at V and 7 bases at J, with 13 bases between. CDR3 in amino acids: CASSYSPGLGQPQHF. As DNA, the CDR3 is TGTGCCAGCAGTTACTCACCGGGGCTTGGACAGCCCCAGCATTTT.

This rearrangement joins TRBV19 to TRBJ1-2; 9 bases line up with TRBD1. Germline CDR1 LNHDA, CDR2 SQIVND (reference sequence). V dropped 3 bases and J dropped 8; count of bases not matched to a gene: 7. CDR3 length: 14 amino acids. CDR3: CASSIGTGLGGYTF. The CDR3 coding sequence is TGTGCCAGTAGTATTGGGACAGGGTTGGGCGGCTACACCTTC.

The rearrangement joins TRBV4-2 to TRBJ1-4; possible D gene TRBD1, 6 bases. CDR1 is LGHNA, CDR2 YNFKEQ, per germline. V lost 6 bases, J lost 4 bases, and 12 bases lay in between. This CDR3 is 14 amino acids long. CDR3 in amino acids: CASRSGQINEKLFF. CDR3 sequence (DNA): TGTGCCAGCAGATCAGGACAGATTAATGAAAAACTGTTTTTT.

This chain connects TRBV15 to TRBJ2-3; D ambiguous. Germline loops: CDR1 LNHNV, CDR2 YYDKDF (reference sequence). V lost 3 bases to trimming and J lost 0 bases, with 7 bases between them. CDR3 length equals 14 residues. DNA of the CDR3: TGTGCCACCAGCAGCGAGTCTAGCACAGATACGCAGTATTTT. Protein sequence: CATSSESSTDTQYF.

The chain has TRBV6-5 and TRBJ1-2; 9 bases match TRBD1. Germline CDR1 MNHEY, CDR2 SVGAGI. V trimming: 4 bases; J trimming: 7 bases; junction bases outside the gene matches: 7. The CDR3 is made up of 14 amino acids. For the CDR3, the DNA is TGTGCCAGCAGTTCACAGGGGGCCGGTTTTGGCTACACCTTC. Translated: CASSSQGAGFGYTF.

The chain carries TRBV19 and TRBJ1-4; 7 positions agree with TRBD1. The CDR3 is made up of 16 amino acids. V was pared by 4 bases and J by 8 bases, with 13 bases of the junction left unmatched. CDR1 and CDR2 (germline): LNHDA, SQIVND (reference sequence). For the CDR3, the DNA is TGTGCCAGTAGTACTCGCAGGGGGGGGCTCGGAGAAAAACTGTTTTTT. Protein product: CASSTRRGGLGEKLFF.

The genes are TRBV18 and TRBJ2-6; no firm D call. Germline V gives CDR1 KGHSH, CDR2 LQKENI. The CDR3 is made up of 15 amino acids. V lost 0 bases to trimming and J lost 4 bases, with 7 bases between them. Here the CDR3 DNA reads TGTGCCAGCTCACCACCGGTGGTGGGGGCCAACGTCCTGACTTTC. It specifies CASSPPVVGANVLTF.

This chain connects TRBV13 to TRBJ2-5, with 10 positions matching TRBD2. The CDR3 totals 17 residues. J was trimmed by 5 bases and V by 5 bases; bases with no gene match: 14. Germline CDR1 reads PRHDT; CDR2 reads FYEKMQ (reference sequence). The CDR3 bases are TGTGCCAGCAGCACGAAAAGCGGGAGGGTACTCTGGGAGACCCAGTACTTC. Its protein is CASSTKSGRVLWETQYF.

The chain joins TRBV15 to TRBJ1-4, with D tentatively TRBD1 (6 bases). V was clipped by 4 bases and J by 0 bases, with 12 bases between them. The CDR3 is made up of 16 amino acids. The germline V gene encodes CDR1 LNHNV and CDR2 YYDKDF (reference sequence). This chain's CDR3 is CATSTGTGSTNEKLFF. Written as DNA, the CDR3 is TGTGCCACCAGCACCGGAACAGGGTCAACTAATGAAAAACTGTTTTTT.

This clone was detected only once. V gene TRBV5-8 combines with J gene TRBJ2-7, with D perhaps TRBD1 or TRBD2 (5 bases each). The V end was cut by 1 base, the J end by 7 bases, with 12 bases between. There are 13 residues in the CDR3. Looked up from germline, CDR1 is SGHTS and CDR2 is YDEGEE. This CDR3 is CASSLLGAGEQYF. CDR3 DNA: TGTGCCAGCAGCTTGCTCGGGGCAGGGGAGCAGTACTTC. Complete variable domain (other parts from reference TRBV5-8 and TRBJ2-7): EAGVTQSPTHLIKTRGQQATLRCSPISGHTSVYWYQQALGLGLQFLLWYDEGEERNRGNFPPRFSGRQFPNYSSELNVNALELEDSALYLCASSLLGAGEQYFGPGTRLTVT.

The chain couples TRBV9 to TRBJ2-1, with 8 bases matching TRBD2. V was clipped by 0 bases and J by 4 bases; unmatched bases: 3. CDR3 length equals 15 residues. Germline CDR1 SGDLS, CDR2 YYNGEE. CDR3 region: CASSVEGGGYNEQFF. The CDR3 DNA reads as TGTGCCAGCAGCGTAGAAGGCGGGGGGTACAATGAGCAGTTCTTC.

This clone was observed a single time. The chain carries TRBV6-6 and TRBJ1-4; 8 bases agree with TRBD1. The CDR3 length is 15 residues. Trimming cost V 0 bases and J 8 bases; bases outside gene matches: 5. Germline V lookup: CDR1 MNHNY, CDR2 SVGAGI (reference sequence). The CDR3 loop reads CASSYSGQGSEKLFF. The CDR3 nucleotides read TGTGCCAGCAGTTACTCCGGACAGGGCTCCGAAAAACTGTTTTTT.

This clone was picked up a small number of times. This rearrangement joins TRBV11-2 to TRBJ2-1; D may be TRBD2 (7 bases). Trimming cost V 5 bases and J 9 bases, with 29 bases left between them. The CDR3 contains 18 residues. Germline values: CDR1 SGHAT, CDR2 FQNNGV. CDR3 amino acids: CASSGDGGHIPRTGEQFF. DNA of the CDR3: TGTGCCAGCAGCGGGGACGGGGGGCACATACCTAGGACTGGTGAGCAGTTCTTC.

V and J are TRBV18 and TRBJ2-7, with 7 nucleotides matching TRBD1. This CDR3 is 17 amino acids long. With V trimmed by 3 bases and J by 3 bases, 14 bases remained unmatched. Germline CDR1 reads KGHSH; CDR2 reads LQKENI. The DNA of the CDR3 is TGTGCCAGCTCACCCAATAGAGGCCGACGGGACAGCTACGAGCAGTACTTC. As protein: CASSPNRGRRDSYEQYF.

The rearrangement uses TRBV15 and TRBJ1-6; maybe TRBD1 (5 bases). This CDR3 comprises 17 residues. The V and J ends lost 0 bases and 6 bases respectively, with 15 bases between them. Per the germline V gene, CDR1 is LNHNV and CDR2 is YYDKDF (reference sequence). CDR3 sequence reads: CATSRDLGQRLNSPLHF. The CDR3 DNA follows: TGTGCCACCAGCAGAGACCTAGGACAACGCCTTAATTCACCCCTCCACTTT.

The J gene is TRBJ2-7, the V gene TRBV7-2, with 10 bases fitting TRBD2. V was clipped by 4 bases and J by 0 bases; unmatched bases: 3. From germline, CDR1 is SGHTA and CDR2 FQGNSA. CDR3 length: 15 residues. The DNA for the CDR3 is TGTGCCAGCAGCTCCTCTAGCGGGAGCTCCTACGAGCAGTACTTC. This gives the protein CASSSSSGSSYEQYF.

This chain joins TRBV6-5 and TRBJ2-1; D remains unclear. V was shortened by 2 bases and J by 3 bases, with 5 bases between the two germline ends. CDR1 is MNHEY and CDR2 is SVGAGI in the germline V gene. There are 13 residues in the CDR3. The CDR3 coding sequence is TGTGCCAGCAGTTACGAGCGCTACAATGAGCAGTTCTTC. Protein sequence: CASSYERYNEQFF.

As concerns this clone: In the same sample, other DNA sequences code for this CDR3. The chain carries TRBV12-3 or TRBV12-4 and TRBJ2-3; D unresolved. The CDR3 totals 11 residues. Trimming stripped 3 bases from V and 5 bases from J, with 3 bases between. The CDR3 region is CASSLGDTQYF. CDR3 nucleotides: TGTGCCAGCAGTTTGGGAGATACGCAGTATTTT.

This clone was seen a single time. The genes are TRBV4-2 and TRBJ1-2; D uncertain. This CDR3 is 16 amino acids long. V lost 0 bases and J 4 bases, leaving 15 bases between the germline ends. Germline CDR1 is LGHNA and CDR2 is YNFKEQ. CDR3 DNA: TGTGCCAGCAGCCAAGATGTTACGGGCTACGGCTATGGCTACACCTTC. The encoded protein is CASSQDVTGYGYGYTF.